Detailed here is one T cell receptor (beta chain). Produced via immunoSEQ multiplex PCR; TCRdb's table is partial and in-frame only. The table lists around 130,000 clones, roughly 83% of them singletons, with 16% in the top ten. Per germline, CDR1 SEHNR and CDR2 FQNEAQ (reference sequence). The CDR3 covers 15 residues. The ends were cut back, 6 bases at V and 0 bases at J, with 12 bases in the middle. This sample was taken from a study of blood T cell repertoires in COVID-19. On the study more broadly: The cDNA or gDNA used as material had been derived from T cells, B-cell-depleted T cells, or PBMCs.

This chain links TRBV7-9 with TRBJ1-3, with D maybe TRBD1 (6 bases). The clonotype comes from a woman between 45 and 60 years old with acute or convalescent COVID-19. Material: peripheral blood. CDR3 coding DNA: TGTGCCAGCAGTCCCGGACAGAACTCTGGAAACACCATATATTTT. Its protein product is CASSPGQNSGNTIYF.